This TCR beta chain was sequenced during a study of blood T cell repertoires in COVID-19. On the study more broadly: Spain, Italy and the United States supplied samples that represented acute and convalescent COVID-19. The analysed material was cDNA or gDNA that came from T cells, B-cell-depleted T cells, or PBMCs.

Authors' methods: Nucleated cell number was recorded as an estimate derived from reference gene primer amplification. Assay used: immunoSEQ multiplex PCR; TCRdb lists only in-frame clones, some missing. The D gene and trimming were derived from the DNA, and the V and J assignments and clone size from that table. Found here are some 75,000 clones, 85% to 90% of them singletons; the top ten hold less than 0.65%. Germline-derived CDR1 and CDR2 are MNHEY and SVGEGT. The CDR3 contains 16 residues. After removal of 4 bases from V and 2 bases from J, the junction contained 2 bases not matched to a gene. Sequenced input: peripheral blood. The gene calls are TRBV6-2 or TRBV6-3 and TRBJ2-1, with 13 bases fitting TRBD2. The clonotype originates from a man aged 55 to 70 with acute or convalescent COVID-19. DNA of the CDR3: TGTGCCAGCAGTTCGGGGACTAGCGGGACCTACAATGAGCAGTTCTTC. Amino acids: CASSSGTSGTYNEQFF.